This TCR beta chain was recovered during a study of T cell responses to AZD1222 COVID-19 vaccine. As for this clone: The target antigen is unknown.

Trimming left V 5 bases short and J 4 bases short, with 14 bases between. Germline lookup yields CDR1 SGHAT and CDR2 FQNNGV. This CDR3 is built from 14 residues. Only in-frame clones appear in the TCRdb table, and some are missing; sequencing was by immunoSEQ multiplex PCR. The data contain approximately 130,000 clones, roughly nine tenths of them seen just once; the ten biggest clones take up roughly a tenth. Study-level results: Among AZD1222 vaccinees, only six or seven were seropositive at baseline.

This TCR came from an adult who received the AZD1222 COVID-19 vaccine. V is TRBV11-2 and J is TRBJ1-2; maybe TRBD1 (5 bases). The specimen comprised peripheral blood, sampled 28 days after the second AZD1222 dose. CDR3 protein: CASSDFQGGYGYTF. CDR3 nucleotide sequence: TGTGCCAGCAGCGATTTCCAGGGCGGCTATGGCTACACCTTC. Full variable domain (missing parts from reference TRBV11-2 and TRBJ1-2): EAGVAQSPRYKIIEKRQSVAFWCNPISGHATLYWYQQILGQGPKLLIQFQNNGVVDDSQLPKDRFSAERLKGVDSTLKIQPAKLEDSAVYLCASSDFQGGYGYTFGSGTRLTVV.